The entry below gives a single TCR beta chain sequence along with its context. The data derive from a study of blood T cell repertoires in COVID-19. Sequencing was performed with immunoSEQ multiplex PCR; in TCRdb, only in-frame clones are kept and a portion is missing. The data contain about 230,000 clones, 80% to 90% of them singletons. The CDR3 runs 13 residues. V lost 6 bases and J lost 6, with 15 bases in between. Per the germline V gene, CDR1 is WSHSY and CDR2 is SAAADI. Sequencing was done on a sample of PBMCs or T cells enriched from blood (not recorded which). The chain joins TRBV10-2 to TRBJ2-7, with D perhaps matching TRBD2 (5 bases). The receptor was derived from a woman aged 25 to 39 who had been exposed to COVID-19. The CDR3: CASSPRRDSEQYF. The CDR3 region has the DNA TGCGCCAGCAGCCCTCGACGGGATTCCGAGCAGTACTTC.